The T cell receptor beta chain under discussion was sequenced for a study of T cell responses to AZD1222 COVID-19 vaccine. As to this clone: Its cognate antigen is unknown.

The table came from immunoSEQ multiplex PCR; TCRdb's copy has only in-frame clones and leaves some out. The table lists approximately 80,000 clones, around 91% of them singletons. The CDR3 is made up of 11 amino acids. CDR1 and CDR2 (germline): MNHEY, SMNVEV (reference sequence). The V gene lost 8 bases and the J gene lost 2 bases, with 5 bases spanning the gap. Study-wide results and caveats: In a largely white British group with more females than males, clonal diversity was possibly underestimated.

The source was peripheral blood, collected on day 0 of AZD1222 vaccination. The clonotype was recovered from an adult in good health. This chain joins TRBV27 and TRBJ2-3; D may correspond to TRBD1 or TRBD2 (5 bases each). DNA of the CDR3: TGTGCCAGCGGGACCACAGATACGCAGTATTTT. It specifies CASGTTDTQYF.